What follows are 13 T cell receptor beta chains derived from one specimen sequenced in a study of regulatory T cells in long-lasting Graves disease. Library construction for TCR beta used iRepertoire HTBI primers and Arm-PCR of CDR3 regions. TCRdb passed the multiplex PCR reads through MiXCR, listing each CDR3 protein once. The sample records approximately 470,000 distinct CDR3 sequences, about 16% being singletons. As for time point: newly diagnosed GD, antithyroid drugs for less than 3 months. PBMC RNA served as the TCR library source. Another study also made use of these data, one on T cells in Graves' hyperthyroidism and ophthalmopathy.

The sample was peripheral blood mononuclear cells (PBMCs), taken at new diagnosis, from a patient treated with antithyroid drugs. The receptors derive from a man aged 35-49 years with Graves disease.

This clonotype was seen ten or more times. The chain combines TRBV3-1 with TRBJ2-1, with D hard to call. V lost 1 base to trimming and J lost 6 bases, with 7 bases between them. The germline V gene has CDR1 LGHDT and CDR2 YNNKEL (reference sequence). The CDR3 consists of 13 residues. CDR3 DNA sequence: TGTGCCAGCAGCCAAGTAATACGCAATGAGCAGTTCTTC. This encodes CASSQVIRNEQFF.

On this clonotype itself: A much larger clone sits a single nucleotide away, making a read error possible. The genes are TRBV6-1 and TRBJ1-2; no clear D. Germline CDR1 is MNHNS and CDR2 is SASEGT. The CDR3 is made up of 15 amino acids. Here the CDR3 DNA reads TGTGCCAGCAGTGAAGCTTGGCAGGAGGACTATGACTACACCTTC. As protein: CASSEAWQEDYDYTF.

The chain links TRBV6-2 or TRBV6-3 to TRBJ2-1; no definite D call. Trimming removed 4 bases from V and 8 bases from J, with 15 bases in between. The CDR3 contains 14 residues. Germline V gene data show CDR1 as MNHEY and CDR2 as SVGEGT. The CDR3 reads CASSSNTIPDEQFF. CDR3 nucleotides: TGTGCCAGCAGTTCCAACACCATCCCCGATGAGCAGTTCTTC.

V gene TRBV29-1 combines with J gene TRBJ2-1; D not resolved. Germline CDR1 is SQVTM and CDR2 is ANQGSEA. The CDR3 consists of 11 residues. V was cut by 7 bases and J by 10 bases, with 14 bases left in between. The CDR3 DNA reads as TGCAGCGGTCTCCTCCCCTACGAGCAGTTCTTC. Translated: CSGLLPYEQFF.

This clonotype was recorded at least ten times. The rearrangement uses TRBV12-3 or TRBV12-4 and TRBJ2-7, with 8 positions matching TRBD1. J lost 1 base, V lost 7 bases, and 9 bases had no gene match. There are 15 residues in the CDR3. The CDR3 spells CASTPGRGRSYEQYF. CDR3 nucleotide sequence: TGTGCCAGCACCCCCGGCAGGGGGCGATCCTACGAGCAGTACTTC.

This clonotype was recorded many times. The chain is built from TRBV29-1 and TRBJ1-1, with no clear D. Trimming removed 8 bases from V and 4 bases from J, with 20 bases in between. Germline V gene sequence: CDR1 SQVTM, CDR2 ANQGSEA. This CDR3 has 14 residues. CDR3 in DNA: TGCAGCACCAACGCAATCCCGGTTGGCACTGAAGCTTTCTTT. Its translation: CSTNAIPVGTEAFF.

CDR3 coding DNA: TGTGCCAGCAGTGAACAGGTTTCCAATCAGCCCCAGCATTTT. This gives the protein CASSEQVSNQPQHF. V is TRBV6-1 and J is TRBJ1-5, with no clear D. The germline V gene has CDR1 MNHNS and CDR2 SASEGT. The CDR3 totals 14 residues. Trimming pared 2 bases from V and 3 bases from J, leaving 8 bases between.

This clonotype was found many times. For the CDR3, the DNA is TGTGCCAGCAGTTCGTGGGTGGAGGGCTACACCTTC. This sequence encodes CASSSWVEGYTF. The rearrangement joins TRBV12-3 or TRBV12-4 to TRBJ1-2; D remains ambiguous. V dropped 4 bases and J dropped 8 bases, with 11 bases sitting between them. The CDR3 loop spans 12 amino acids.

This clonotype showed up many times. The junction differs from germline at one of its ends, possibly a read error. The chain combines TRBV3-1 with TRBJ1-1; TRBD1 might be the D (6 bases). CDR1 is LGHDT, CDR2 YNNKEL, per germline (reference sequence). CDR3 length equals 12 residues. CDR3 in amino acids: CASSQDSGTLNF. CDR3 in DNA: TGTGCCAGCAGCCAAGACTCCGGGACACTTAACTTT.

This clonotype was found a few times. This may arise from a read error, as a much more abundant clone is one base away. The chain has TRBV30 and TRBJ2-2, with TRBD2 identical over 9 bases. Germline V gives CDR1 GTSNPN, CDR2 SVGIG (reference sequence). The CDR3 is made up of 16 amino acids. The chain's CDR3 is CAWSVRLAANTGELLF. CDR3 nucleotides: TGTGCCTGGAGTGTGCGACTAGCGGCGAACACCGGGGAGCTGCTTTTT.

The rearrangement uses TRBV19 and TRBJ1-2; possibly TRBD1 for D (6 bases). Germline values: CDR1 LNHDA, CDR2 SQIVND (reference sequence). The CDR3 spans 17 residues. With 6 bases removed from V and 4 bases from J, the gap between germline ends came to 24 bases. The CDR3 region has the DNA TGTGCCAGTAGGGCCTCGGGACACCAATCCACCGGCTATGGCTACACCTTC. Translated, it gives CASRASGHQSTGYGYTF. Drawing the rest from reference TRBV19 and TRBJ1-2, the complete variable domain is DGGITQSPKYLFRKEGQNVTLSCEQNLNHDAMYWYRQDPGQGLRLIYYSQIVNDFQKGDIAEGYSVSREKKESFPLTVTSAQKNPTAFYLCASRASGHQSTGYGYTFGSGTRLTVV.

V is TRBV20-1 and J is TRBJ1-5; TRBD1 might be the D (5 bases). V dropped 0 bases and J dropped 7 bases, with 7 bases sitting between them. Per the germline V gene, CDR1 is DFQATT and CDR2 is SNEGSKA (reference sequence). This CDR3 region has 12 residues. The CDR3 here is CSARDQGQPQHF. CDR3 DNA: TGCAGTGCTAGAGATCAGGGCCAGCCCCAGCATTTT.

This clonotype was found many times. The chain combines TRBV2 with TRBJ1-5; D not resolved. The CDR3 contains 13 residues. Germline V CDR1 and CDR2: SNHLY, FYNNEI. Trimming removed 5 bases at V and 5 bases at J, with 10 bases between. The CDR3 here is CASSSDGDQPQHF. The CDR3 DNA follows: TGTGCCAGCAGTTCGGACGGGGATCAGCCCCAGCATTTT.